Listed below are T cell receptor beta chains from one sample, sequenced in a study of blood T cell repertoires in COVID-19. Method: immunoSEQ multiplex PCR; TCRdb's copy keeps in-frame clones and lacks some. The table lists 250,000 or so clones, approximately 84% of them singletons, with less than 4.5% in the top ten. Sequencing was done on a sample of peripheral blood. These TCRs come from a man aged 50 to 60 with acute or convalescent COVID-19. CDR3s include the opening cysteine and the closing phenylalanine or tryptophan. Each record gives: J gene, clone size, V gene, D gene, CDR3 DNA, CDR3 protein. D genes are given only for firm matches. A clone size is listed for some rows: how often the clone was seen (once, few, many), or a class if it is expanded.

>TRBJ1-3|-|TRBV6-5|-
TGTGCCAGCAGTTACGGGGGCCACTCTGGAAACACCATATATTTT
CASSYGGHSGNTIYF
>TRBJ1-2|-|TRBV27|-
TGTGCCAGCAGTTCCCCGCCGGGGGGAGGCTACACCTTC
CASSSPPGGGYTF
>TRBJ2-2|-|TRBV9|TRBD2
TGTGCCAGCAGCGGTATGGAGCGGGACTACGGGGAGCTGTTTTTT
CASSGMERDYGELFF
>TRBJ2-1|-|TRBV11-2|TRBD2
TGTGCCAGCAGCTTAGCGGGGACTAGCGGGAGGAATGAGCAGTTCTTC
CASSLAGTSGRNEQFF
>TRBJ2-3|-|TRBV7-2|TRBD1
TGTGCCAGCAGCCTTGACAGGGATGGGACAGATACGCAGTATTTT
CASSLDRDGTDTQYF
>TRBJ2-1|-|TRBV7-9|TRBD2
TGTGCCAGCAGCTTAGTAGCGGGAGTGGGCAATGAGCAGTTCTTC
CASSLVAGVGNEQFF
>TRBJ1-2|-|TRBV29-1|TRBD1
TGCAGCGTTGAAGAGCTGGGACAGCTTAACTATGGCTACACCTTC
CSVEELGQLNYGYTF
>TRBJ1-2|-|TRBV25-1|TRBD1
TGTGCCAGCAGTTCCGGGACAGGGGGTTTGTGGGGCTACACCTTC
CASSSGTGGLWGYTF
>TRBJ1-1|-|TRBV12-3/TRBV12-4|TRBD1
TGTGCCAGCAGTTTCTCCCGGGACAGGGCCGCTTTCTTT
CASSFSRDRAAFF
>TRBJ2-7|-|TRBV19|TRBD1
TGTGCCAGTAGTATAGATTCATCGGACAGGGGTTTCTACGAGCAGTACTTC
CASSIDSSDRGFYEQYF
>TRBJ2-1|-|TRBV4-1|TRBD2
TGCGCCAGCAGCCAACAACTAGCGGAGCACAATGAGCAGTTCTTC
CASSQQLAEHNEQFF
>TRBJ1-2|once|TRBV27|-
TGTGCCAGCAGTTTACAGGGCGGCTATGGCTACACCTTC
CASSLQGGYGYTF
>TRBJ2-3|-|TRBV6-5|-
TGTGCCAGCAGTTATGGTACTCGAGATACGCAGTATTTT
CASSYGTRDTQYF
>TRBJ1-3|-|TRBV30|TRBD1
TGTGCCTGGAGAATTTGGGGACAGGGAGTAGGAAACACCATATATTTT
CAWRIWGQGVGNTIYF
>TRBJ2-6|medium-sized|TRBV28|-
TGTGCCAGCAGTTTATCCAGGGGTTCTGGGGCCAACGTCCTGACTTTC
CASSLSRGSGANVLTF
>TRBJ1-5|-|TRBV19|-
TGTGCCAGTAGTACACATGGCAATCAGCCCCAGCATTTT
CASSTHGNQPQHF